The entry that follows covers one T cell receptor (beta chain) sequence. Its antigen is unidentified. The sample belongs to a study of cytomegalovirus exposure and HLA in healthy donors. Germline CDR1 and CDR2: SGHNT and YYREEE (reference sequence). Trimming left V 6 bases short and J 15 bases short, with 19 bases between. The CDR3 is made up of 13 amino acids. Study conclusions and caveats: A later analysis linked a missense DCLRE1C variant to TCR beta V- and J-gene trimming. After further analysis at a later stage, 16,951 TCR beta sequences were associated with HLA alleles at 0.05 false discovery rate.

Use of 60 Vbeta and 13 Jbeta primers characterized the PCR. Measured with immunoSEQ multiplex PCR; TCRdb has only the in-frame clones, and not every one. This sample has more than 150,000 clones, with about 77% found just once. The sequence was collected from a woman in her 30s in good health and CMV-seropositive. The sequencing input was PBMCs. This chain links TRBV5-4 with TRBJ1-6; D might be TRBD1 (6 bases). The CDR3 DNA is TGTGCCAGCACCGGACCCTCCAGGGGTGGCCTCCACTTT. It translates to CASTGPSRGGLHF.